What follows is one T cell receptor beta chain and its context. As yet, its antigen is unknown. TCRdb's table, derived via immunoSEQ multiplex PCR, lists solely in-frame clones and lacks some. In the table there are some 84,000 clones, approximately 85% of which are singletons. The data originate from a study of T cell responses to AZD1222 COVID-19 vaccine. Overall study findings and caveats: Spike as a whole was targeted by vaccine-associated CD4 TCRs, dominant at 160-218 and 743-854.

The CDR3 extends over 15 amino acids. V gave up 1 base and J gave up 5 bases, with 15 bases separating them. Germline V gene lookup returns CDR1 LNHNV and CDR2 YYDKDF (reference sequence). The V and J genes are TRBV15 and TRBJ2-7; possibly TRBD1 or TRBD2 for D (5 bases each). The source material was peripheral blood, sampled 28 days after the second AZD1222 dose. This receptor was taken from an adult who received the AZD1222 COVID-19 vaccine. CDR3 loop: CATSRAVRGGNEQYF. CDR3 sequence (DNA): TGTGCCACCAGCAGAGCGGTGAGGGGTGGGAACGAGCAGTACTTC. Variable domain in full (rest from reference TRBV15 and TRBJ2-7): DAMVIQNPRYQVTQFGKPVTLSCSQTLNHNVMYWYQQKSSQAPKLLFHYYDKDFNNEADTPDNFQSRRPNTSFCFLDIRSPGLGDTAMYLCATSRAVRGGNEQYFGPGTRLTVT.